This TCR beta chain was retrieved from a study of blood T cell repertoires in COVID-19. The CDR3 is 17 amino acids. V lost 3 bases and J lost 2; bases outside the gene matches: 11. CDR1 is SGHTS and CDR2 is YDEGEE in the germline V gene. The protocol was immunoSEQ multiplex PCR, while the TCRdb copy is restricted to in-frame clones and leaves out a portion. The data contain about 70,000 clones, approximately 80% of them seen just once; the ten biggest clones take up around 6.9%. The rearrangement uses TRBV5-8 and TRBJ2-3, with 8 bases that match TRBD2. This clonotype originated in a man aged 25-45 years with COVID-19, enrolled during active disease. Sequencing was done on a sample of peripheral blood. This CDR3 reads CASSSPGAGVPTDTQYF. Written as DNA, the CDR3 is TGTGCCAGCAGCTCCCCAGGAGCGGGAGTACCCACAGATACGCAGTATTTT.